This entry describes one T cell receptor beta chain. This entry belongs to a study of PD-L1 blockade in urothelial cancer. Overall study: Each blood sample yielded a median of 141,255 T cells.

The time point denotes: peripheral blood 6 weeks after treatment start. V trimming: 5 bases; J trimming: 6 bases; junction bases outside the gene matches: 13. CDR1 is LNHDA, CDR2 SQIVND, per germline (reference sequence). This CDR3 spans 17 amino acids. Synthetic analogs of TCR templates were spiked into every PCR. Here immunoSEQ multiplex PCR was the method, and the copy in TCRdb shows in-frame clones only, minus some. The table has approximately 79,000 clones, more than 85% seen once. The source was PBMCs, collected around atezolizumab (anti-PD-L1) treatment. The clonotype comes from a woman at least 80 years old with urothelial cancer. The rearrangement uses TRBV19 and TRBJ2-1; 10 nucleotides line up with TRBD1. CDR3: CASSPQPGTGDLNEQFF. The CDR3 DNA reads as TGTGCCAGTAGTCCTCAACCCGGGACAGGGGACCTCAATGAGCAGTTCTTC.